One and the same sample provided the 13 T cell receptor beta chains below, sequenced in a study of cytomegalovirus exposure and HLA in healthy donors. A multiplex PCR was run with 60 Vbeta primers and 13 Jbeta primers. This table comes from immunoSEQ multiplex PCR, and its TCRdb copy is limited to in-frame clones, with some not included. In the table there are hundreds of thousands of clones, less than 80% of which are singletons. Sequences were obtained from PBMCs. These receptors were collected from a girl aged 2 to 10 in good health and CMV-seronegative.

V gene TRBV7-9 combines with J gene TRBJ2-5; 8 bases line up with TRBD2. The CDR3 consists of 16 residues. The ends lost 5 bases at V and 5 bases at J; junction bases unmatched: 13. Per the germline V gene, CDR1 is SEHNR and CDR2 is FQNEAQ (reference sequence). CDR3 sequence reads: CASSPYSYSGAETQYF. For the CDR3, the DNA is TGTGCCAGCAGCCCCTACTCCTATAGCGGGGCGGAGACCCAGTACTTC.

The V and J genes are TRBV5-6 and TRBJ1-1, with D possibly matching TRBD1 (6 bases). The CDR3 extends over 17 amino acids. Per the germline V gene, CDR1 is SGHDT and CDR2 is YYEEEE. Trimming shortened V by 3 bases and J by 3 bases, and 21 bases separated the two germline ends. CDR3 nucleotide sequence: TGTGCCAGCAGCTCACGAATGGGGGCAACAAGATACACTGAAGCTTTCTTT. Its translation is CASSSRMGATRYTEAFF.

The chain links TRBV15 to TRBJ2-5; D unclear. The CDR3 totals 12 residues. The germline V and J ends were trimmed by 0 bases and 5 bases, with 4 bases remaining between them. The germline gives CDR1 LNHNV, CDR2 YYDKDF (reference sequence). The CDR3 protein is CATSRDAETQYF. Written as DNA, the CDR3 is TGTGCCACCAGCAGAGACGCGGAGACCCAGTACTTC.

This clone turned up a few times. The chain carries TRBV4-1 and TRBJ2-5; maybe TRBD2 (5 bases). The germline V gene encodes CDR1 MGHRA and CDR2 YSYEKL. The length of the CDR3 is 18 residues. V shed 1 base and J shed 3 bases, with 21 bases lying between them. Here the CDR3 DNA reads TGCGCCAGCAGCCAAGCTGGGGTCGGGGTTTTGAGTAAAGAGACCCAGTACTTC. Translating gives CASSQAGVGVLSKETQYF.

Details on this clone: In the same sample, other DNA sequences code for this CDR3. This chain connects TRBV4-2 to TRBJ1-4; TRBD1 is a possible D gene (5 bases). This CDR3 has 16 residues. Looked up from germline, CDR1 is LGHNA and CDR2 is YNFKEQ. V was clipped by 0 bases and J by 2 bases, with 10 bases between them. The CDR3 DNA is TGTGCCAGCAGCCAAGAACGGCAGGGCACTAATGAAAAACTGTTTTTT. It specifies CASSQERQGTNEKLFF.

V is TRBV7-3 and J is TRBJ2-2, with 7 positions matching TRBD2. The CDR3 covers 15 residues. Per germline, CDR1 SGHTA and CDR2 FQGTGA. J was trimmed by 5 bases and V by 1 base; bases with no gene match: 4. The CDR3 region has the DNA TGTGCCAGCAGCTTAAGCTCTAGCGGTACCGGGGAGCTGTTTTTT. Amino acids: CASSLSSSGTGELFF.

J is TRBJ2-5 and V is TRBV9; 8 bases are a match to TRBD2. There are 15 residues in the CDR3. The trim removed 1 base at V and 10 bases at J, leaving 12 bases unmatched. Germline V gene sequence: CDR1 SGDLS, CDR2 YYNGEE. CDR3 residues: CASSVTHSTRGDQYF. CDR3 nucleotides: TGTGCCAGCAGCGTAACTCACAGTACGCGGGGGGACCAGTACTTC.

The chain is built from TRBV2 and TRBJ2-7; 9 positions agree with TRBD2. From germline, CDR1 is SNHLY and CDR2 FYNNEI. V shed 7 bases, J shed 6 bases, and the junction held 10 bases outside the gene matches. CDR3 size: 14 residues. This chain's CDR3 is CASTSVAGDREQYF. The CDR3 nucleotides are TGTGCCAGCACCTCGGTAGCGGGGGATCGCGAGCAGTACTTC.

V usage is TRBV7-9 and J usage is TRBJ2-7; D is unresolved. Germline-derived CDR1 and CDR2 are SEHNR and FQNEAQ (reference sequence). Trimming shortened V by 1 base and J by 5 bases, and 12 bases separated the two germline ends. The CDR3 consists of 14 residues. The CDR3 spells CASSLGAGPDEQYF. CDR3 nucleotide sequence: TGTGCCAGCAGCTTAGGGGCAGGCCCTGACGAGCAGTACTTC.

The chain's CDR3 is CASSLDGTGRSEQYF. DNA of the CDR3: TGTGCCAGCAGCTTGGACGGGACAGGGAGGTCCGAGCAGTACTTC. The chain links TRBV5-6 to TRBJ2-7, with 9 bases aligning to TRBD1. CDR3 length equals 15 residues. Per germline, CDR1 SGHDT and CDR2 YYEEEE. With 0 bases clipped from V and 6 bases from J, the junction kept 7 bases outside the gene matches.

This clone was counted between two and nine times. J is TRBJ1-1 and V is TRBV6-4; D perhaps matches TRBD1 (5 bases). CDR3 length: 13 amino acids. Germline values: CDR1 MRHNA, CDR2 SNTAGT. Trimming cost V 0 bases and J 8 bases, with 10 bases left between them. CDR3 sequence (DNA): TGTGCCAGCAGTGACTCCGACAGACCAGAAGCTTTCTTT. This gives the protein CASSDSDRPEAFF.

This rearrangement joins TRBV13 to TRBJ2-7; 10 positions agree with TRBD1. The CDR3 has 14 amino acids. Germline CDR1 and CDR2: PRHDT and FYEKMQ (reference sequence). V dropped 4 bases and J dropped 3; count of bases not matched to a gene: 3. The CDR3 bases are TGTGCCAGCAGCTCCGGGACAGGGGTCTACGAGCAGTACTTC. This encodes CASSSGTGVYEQYF.

The V call is TRBV9, the J call TRBJ2-3; D call uncertain. The CDR3 contains 13 residues. Germline lookup yields CDR1 SGDLS and CDR2 YYNGEE. The V end lost 0 bases, the J end lost 0 bases, and 2 bases lay between the germline ends. The CDR3 spells CASSVVSTDTQYF. The CDR3 DNA is TGTGCCAGCAGCGTAGTAAGCACAGATACGCAGTATTTT.